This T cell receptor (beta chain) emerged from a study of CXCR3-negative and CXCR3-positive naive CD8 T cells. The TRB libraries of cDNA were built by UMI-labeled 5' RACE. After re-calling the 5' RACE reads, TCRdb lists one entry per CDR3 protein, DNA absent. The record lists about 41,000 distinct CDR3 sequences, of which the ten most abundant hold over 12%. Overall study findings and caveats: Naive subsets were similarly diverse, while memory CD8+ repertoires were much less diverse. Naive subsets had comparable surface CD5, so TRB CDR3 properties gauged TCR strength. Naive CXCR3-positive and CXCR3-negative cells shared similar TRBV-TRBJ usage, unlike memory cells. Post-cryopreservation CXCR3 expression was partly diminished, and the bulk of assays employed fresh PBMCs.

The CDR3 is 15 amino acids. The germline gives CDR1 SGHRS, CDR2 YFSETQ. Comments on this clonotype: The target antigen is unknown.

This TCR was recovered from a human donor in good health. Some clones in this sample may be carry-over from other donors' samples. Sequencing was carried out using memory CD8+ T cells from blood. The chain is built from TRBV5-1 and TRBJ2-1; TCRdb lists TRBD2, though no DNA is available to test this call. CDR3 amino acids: CASTPLAGGYNEQFF.